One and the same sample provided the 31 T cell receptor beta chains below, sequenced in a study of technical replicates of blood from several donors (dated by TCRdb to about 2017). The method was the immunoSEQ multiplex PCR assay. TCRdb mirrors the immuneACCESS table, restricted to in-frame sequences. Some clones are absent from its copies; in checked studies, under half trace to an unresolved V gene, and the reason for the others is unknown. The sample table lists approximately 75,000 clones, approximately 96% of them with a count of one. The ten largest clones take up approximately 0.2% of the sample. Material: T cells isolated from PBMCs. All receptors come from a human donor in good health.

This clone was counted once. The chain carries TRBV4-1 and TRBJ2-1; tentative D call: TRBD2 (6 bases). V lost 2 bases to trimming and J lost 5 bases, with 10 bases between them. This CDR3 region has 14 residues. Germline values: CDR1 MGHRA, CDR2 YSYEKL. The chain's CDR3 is CASSQYGLNNEQFF. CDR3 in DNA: TGCGCCAGCAGCCAATACGGACTAAACAATGAGCAGTTCTTC.

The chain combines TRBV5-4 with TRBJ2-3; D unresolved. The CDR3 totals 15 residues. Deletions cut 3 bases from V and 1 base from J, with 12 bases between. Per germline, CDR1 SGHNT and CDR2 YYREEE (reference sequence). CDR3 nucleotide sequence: TGTGCCAGCAGCTCCTCACAGTCGGGCACAGATACGCAGTATTTT. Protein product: CASSSSQSGTDTQYF.

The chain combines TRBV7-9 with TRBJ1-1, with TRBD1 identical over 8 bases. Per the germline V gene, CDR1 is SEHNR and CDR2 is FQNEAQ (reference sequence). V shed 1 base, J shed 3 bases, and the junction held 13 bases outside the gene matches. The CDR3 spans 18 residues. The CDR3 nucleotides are TGTGCCAGCAGCTTAGGGGGACTGACAGGGGCCGGCCACACTGAAGCTTTCTTT. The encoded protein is CASSLGGLTGAGHTEAFF.

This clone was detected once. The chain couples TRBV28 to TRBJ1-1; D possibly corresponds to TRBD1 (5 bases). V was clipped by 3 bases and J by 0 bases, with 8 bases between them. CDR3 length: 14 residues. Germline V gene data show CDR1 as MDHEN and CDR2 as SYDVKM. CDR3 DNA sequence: TGTGCCAGCAGTTTGGCAGGGATGAACACTGAAGCTTTCTTT. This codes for CASSLAGMNTEAFF.

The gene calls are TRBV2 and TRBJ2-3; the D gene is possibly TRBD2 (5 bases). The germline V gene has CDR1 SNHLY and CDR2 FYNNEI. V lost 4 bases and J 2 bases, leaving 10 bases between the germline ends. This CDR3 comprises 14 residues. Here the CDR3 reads CASSVQADTDTQYF. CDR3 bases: TGTGCCAGCAGTGTTCAAGCGGACACAGATACGCAGTATTTT. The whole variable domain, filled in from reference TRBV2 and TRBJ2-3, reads EPEVTQTPSHQVTQMGQEVILRCVPISNHLYFYWYRQILGQKVEFLVSFYNNEISEKSEIFDDQFSVERPDGSNFTLKIRSTKLEDSAMYFCASSVQADTDTQYFGPGTRLTVL.

CDR3 nucleotides: TGCGCCAGCAGCTTGGGGTCAGGGGCAGATGAAGCTTTCTTT. Protein product: CASSLGSGADEAFF. The genes are TRBV5-1 and TRBJ1-1, with a possible D match to TRBD1 (6 bases). Trimming took 0 bases from V and 7 from J, leaving 13 bases between them. In germline, CDR1 is SGHRS, CDR2 YFSETQ. The CDR3 extends over 14 amino acids.

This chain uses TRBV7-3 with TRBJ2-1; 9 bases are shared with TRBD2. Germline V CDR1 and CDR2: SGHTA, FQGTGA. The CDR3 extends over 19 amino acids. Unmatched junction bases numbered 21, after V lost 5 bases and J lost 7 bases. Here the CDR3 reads CASSPQTLLAGALSNEQFF. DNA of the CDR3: TGTGCCAGCAGCCCTCAGACCCTATTAGCGGGGGCCCTTAGTAATGAGCAGTTCTTC.

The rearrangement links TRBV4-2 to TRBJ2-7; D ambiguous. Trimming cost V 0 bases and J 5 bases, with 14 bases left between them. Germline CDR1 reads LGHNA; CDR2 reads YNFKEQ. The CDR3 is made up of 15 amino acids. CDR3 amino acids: CASSQDFPPQDEQYF. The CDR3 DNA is TGTGCCAGCAGCCAAGATTTTCCACCCCAGGACGAGCAGTACTTC.

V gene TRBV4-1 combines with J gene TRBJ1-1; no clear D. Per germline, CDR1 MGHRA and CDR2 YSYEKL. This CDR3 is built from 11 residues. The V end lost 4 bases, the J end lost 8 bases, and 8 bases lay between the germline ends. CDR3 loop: CASSPGGEAFF. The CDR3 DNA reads TGCGCCAGCAGCCCGGGTGGGGAAGCTTTCTTT.

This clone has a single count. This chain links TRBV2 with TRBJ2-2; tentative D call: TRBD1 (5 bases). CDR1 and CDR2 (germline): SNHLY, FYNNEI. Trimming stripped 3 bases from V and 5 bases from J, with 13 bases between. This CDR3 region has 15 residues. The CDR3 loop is CASSEGREGTGELFF. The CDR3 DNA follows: TGTGCCAGCAGTGAGGGCAGGGAAGGAACCGGGGAGCTGTTTTTT.

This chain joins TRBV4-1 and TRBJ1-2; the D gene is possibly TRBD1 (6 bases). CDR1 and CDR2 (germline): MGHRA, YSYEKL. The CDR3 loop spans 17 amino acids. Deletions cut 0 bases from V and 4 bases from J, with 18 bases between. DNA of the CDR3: TGCGCCAGCAGCCAAGATTCGGTTCCGACAGGAACCTATGGCTACACCTTC. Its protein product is CASSQDSVPTGTYGYTF.

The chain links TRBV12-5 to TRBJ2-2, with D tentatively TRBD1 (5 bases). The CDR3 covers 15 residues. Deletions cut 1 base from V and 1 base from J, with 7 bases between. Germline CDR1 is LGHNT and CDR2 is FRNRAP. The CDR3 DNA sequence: TGTGCTAGTGGTTTGGGAGACAGGAACACCGGGGAGCTGTTTTTT. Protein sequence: CASGLGDRNTGELFF.

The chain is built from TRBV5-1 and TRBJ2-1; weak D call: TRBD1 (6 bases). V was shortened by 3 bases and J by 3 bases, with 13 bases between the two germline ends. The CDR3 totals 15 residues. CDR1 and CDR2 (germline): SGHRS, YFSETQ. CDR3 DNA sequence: TGCGCCAGCAGCTACACGACACAGGGCTACAATGAGCAGTTCTTC. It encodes CASSYTTQGYNEQFF.

CDR3 residues: CASSDWGGKLTGANVLTF. The CDR3, as DNA: TGTGCCAGCAGTGACTGGGGGGGAAAGCTAACTGGGGCCAACGTCCTGACTTTC. The chain has TRBV27 and TRBJ2-6; 7 bases align to TRBD2. Germline CDR1 is MNHEY and CDR2 is SMNVEV (reference sequence). J was trimmed by 2 bases and V by 5 bases; bases with no gene match: 12. CDR3 size: 18 residues.

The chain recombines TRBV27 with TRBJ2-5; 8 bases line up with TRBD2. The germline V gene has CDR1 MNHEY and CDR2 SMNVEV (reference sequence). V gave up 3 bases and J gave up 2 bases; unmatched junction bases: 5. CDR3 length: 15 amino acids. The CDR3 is CASSLMPSGQETQYF. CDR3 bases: TGTGCCAGCAGTTTGATGCCTAGCGGGCAAGAGACCCAGTACTTC.

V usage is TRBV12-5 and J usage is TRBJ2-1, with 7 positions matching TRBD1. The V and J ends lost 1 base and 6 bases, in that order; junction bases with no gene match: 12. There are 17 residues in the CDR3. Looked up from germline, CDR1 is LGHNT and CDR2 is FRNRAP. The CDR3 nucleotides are TGTGCTAGTGGTTTGGCCCCGACCGGACAGGTGGGCAATGAGCAGTTCTTC. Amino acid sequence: CASGLAPTGQVGNEQFF.

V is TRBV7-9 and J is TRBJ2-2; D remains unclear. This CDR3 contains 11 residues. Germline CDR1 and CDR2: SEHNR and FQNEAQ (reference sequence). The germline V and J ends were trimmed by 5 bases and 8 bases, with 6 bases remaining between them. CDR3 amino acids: CASSQMGELFF. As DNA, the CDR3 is TGTGCCAGCAGCCAGATGGGGGAGCTGTTTTTT.

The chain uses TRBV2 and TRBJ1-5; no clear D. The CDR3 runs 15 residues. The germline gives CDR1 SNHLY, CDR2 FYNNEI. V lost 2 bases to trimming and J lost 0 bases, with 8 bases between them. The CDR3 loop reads CASSEQSFSNQPQHF. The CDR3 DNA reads TGTGCCAGCAGTGAACAGTCGTTTAGCAATCAGCCCCAGCATTTT.

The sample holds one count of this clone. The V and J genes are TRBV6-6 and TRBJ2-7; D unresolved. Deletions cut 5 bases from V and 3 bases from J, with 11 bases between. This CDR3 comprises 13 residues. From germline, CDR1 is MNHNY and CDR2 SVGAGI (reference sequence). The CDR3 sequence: CASSELHGYEQYF. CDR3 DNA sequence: TGTGCCAGCAGTGAGTTGCACGGCTACGAGCAGTACTTC.

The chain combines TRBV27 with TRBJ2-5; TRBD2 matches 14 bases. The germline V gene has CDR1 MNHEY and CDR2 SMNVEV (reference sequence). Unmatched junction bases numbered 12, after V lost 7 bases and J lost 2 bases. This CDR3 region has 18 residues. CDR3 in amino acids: CASTTPLRLAGGQETQYF. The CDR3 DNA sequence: TGTGCCAGCACTACCCCCCTCCGACTAGCGGGAGGGCAAGAGACCCAGTACTTC.

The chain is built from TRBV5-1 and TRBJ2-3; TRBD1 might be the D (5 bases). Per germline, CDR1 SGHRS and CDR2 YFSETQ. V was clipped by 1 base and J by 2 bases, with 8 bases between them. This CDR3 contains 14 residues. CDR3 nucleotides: TGCGCCAGCAGCTTGCAGGGTTCCACAGATACGCAGTATTTT. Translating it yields CASSLQGSTDTQYF.

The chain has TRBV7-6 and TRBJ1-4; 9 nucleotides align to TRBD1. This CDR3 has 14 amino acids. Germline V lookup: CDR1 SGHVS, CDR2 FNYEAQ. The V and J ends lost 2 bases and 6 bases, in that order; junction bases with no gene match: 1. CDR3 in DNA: TGTGCCAGCAGCTTAACAGGGGGCGATGAAAAACTGTTTTTT. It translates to CASSLTGGDEKLFF.

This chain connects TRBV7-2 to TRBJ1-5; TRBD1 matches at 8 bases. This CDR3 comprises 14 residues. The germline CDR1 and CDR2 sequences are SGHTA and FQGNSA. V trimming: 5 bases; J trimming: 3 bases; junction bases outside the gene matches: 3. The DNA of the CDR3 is TGTGCCAGCAGCACAGGGGGATACAATCAGCCCCAGCATTTT. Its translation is CASSTGGYNQPQHF.

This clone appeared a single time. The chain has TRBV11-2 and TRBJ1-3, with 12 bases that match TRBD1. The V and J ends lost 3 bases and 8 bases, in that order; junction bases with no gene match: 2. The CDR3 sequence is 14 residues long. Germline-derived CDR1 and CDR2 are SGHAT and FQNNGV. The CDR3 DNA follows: TGTGCCAGCAGCTTGGGACAGGGGGCATACACCATATATTTT. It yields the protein CASSLGQGAYTIYF.

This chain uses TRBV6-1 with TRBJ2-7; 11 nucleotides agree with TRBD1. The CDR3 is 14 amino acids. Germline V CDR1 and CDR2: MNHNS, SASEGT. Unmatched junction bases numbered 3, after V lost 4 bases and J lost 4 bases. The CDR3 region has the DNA TGTGCCAGCAGTGGGACAGGGGGCGAATACGAGCAGTACTTC. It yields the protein CASSGTGGEYEQYF.

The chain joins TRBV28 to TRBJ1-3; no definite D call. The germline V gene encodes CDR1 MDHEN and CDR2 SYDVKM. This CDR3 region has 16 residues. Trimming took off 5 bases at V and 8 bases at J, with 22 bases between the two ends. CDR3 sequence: CASSATSVYNADTIYF. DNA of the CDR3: TGTGCCAGCAGTGCCACTTCGGTCTACAACGCGGACACCATATATTTT.

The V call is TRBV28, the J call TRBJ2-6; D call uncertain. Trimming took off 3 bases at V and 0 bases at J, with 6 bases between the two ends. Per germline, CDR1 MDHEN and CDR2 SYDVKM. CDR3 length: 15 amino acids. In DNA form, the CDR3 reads TGTGCCAGCAGTTTGCACGGCTCTGGGGCCAACGTCCTGACTTTC. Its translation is CASSLHGSGANVLTF.

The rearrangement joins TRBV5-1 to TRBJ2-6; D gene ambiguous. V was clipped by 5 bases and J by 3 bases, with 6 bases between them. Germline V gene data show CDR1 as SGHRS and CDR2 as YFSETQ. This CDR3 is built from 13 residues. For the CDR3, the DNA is TGCGCCAGCAGGAGAGGTGGGGCCAACGTCCTGACTTTC. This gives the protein CASRRGGANVLTF.

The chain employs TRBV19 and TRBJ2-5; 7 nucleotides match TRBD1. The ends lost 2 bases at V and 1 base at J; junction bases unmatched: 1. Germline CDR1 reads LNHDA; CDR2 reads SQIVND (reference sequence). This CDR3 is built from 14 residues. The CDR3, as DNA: TGTGCCAGTAGTATATGGGACAGCCAAGAGACCCAGTACTTC. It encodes CASSIWDSQETQYF.

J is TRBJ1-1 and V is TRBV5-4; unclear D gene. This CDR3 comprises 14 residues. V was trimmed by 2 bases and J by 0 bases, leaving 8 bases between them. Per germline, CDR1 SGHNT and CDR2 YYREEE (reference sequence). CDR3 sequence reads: CASSFRELNTEAFF. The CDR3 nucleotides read TGTGCCAGCAGCTTTAGGGAGTTGAACACTGAAGCTTTCTTT.

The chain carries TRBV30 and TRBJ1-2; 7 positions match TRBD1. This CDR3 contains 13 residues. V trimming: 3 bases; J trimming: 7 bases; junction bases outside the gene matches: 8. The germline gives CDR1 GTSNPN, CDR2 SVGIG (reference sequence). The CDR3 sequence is CAWRDRVLSGYTF. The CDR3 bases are TGTGCCTGGAGAGACAGGGTGTTAAGTGGCTACACCTTC. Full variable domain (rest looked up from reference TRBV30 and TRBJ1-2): SQTIHQWPATLVQPVGSPLSLECTVEGTSNPNLYWYRQAAGRGLQLLFYSVGIGQISSEVPQNLSASRPQDRQFILSSKKLLLSDSGFYLCAWRDRVLSGYTFGSGTRLTVV.